This note documents a single TCR beta chain sequence. The antigen remains unidentified. Use of 60 Vbeta and 13 Jbeta primers characterized the PCR. The table came from immunoSEQ multiplex PCR; TCRdb's copy has only in-frame clones and leaves some out. This table has 120,000 or so clones, about 80% appearing once. The sample is drawn from a study of cytomegalovirus exposure and HLA in healthy donors. Study results and caveats: Some V segments, TRBV6-2 and TRBV6-3 among them, were indistinguishable and were therefore excluded. Later analysis demonstrated an association between a missense DCLRE1C variant and TCR beta V- and J-gene trimming.

CDR3 length equals 14 residues. Germline trimming cut 6 bases from V and 7 bases from J; bases unmatched to any gene: 12. CDR1 and CDR2 (germline): ENHRY, SYGVKD. The rearrangement joins TRBV10-3 to TRBJ2-7, with 7 bases lining up with TRBD2. The receptor was derived from a woman aged 50 to 65 in good health and CMV-seropositive. Material: PBMCs. The CDR3 spells CAISVGLVAGEQYF. The CDR3 DNA sequence: TGTGCCATCAGCGTCGGACTAGTGGCGGGGGAGCAGTACTTC.